Presented here are 5 T cell receptor beta chains from one specimen sequenced in a study of T-cell reconstitution after alpha-beta-depleted transplantation in children listed by TCRdb under 2016. Receptor amplification or capture employed PCR. Sequencing relied on an Illumina HiSeq 2500. To normalize quantification of the TCRbeta repertoire, the TCR libraries were built with molecular barcoding that relied on unique molecular identifiers. TCRdb took the public reads, trimmed them with fastp at Q25, ran MiXCR for clone calling and kept in-frame beta chains. Identical CDR3 proteins give one entry, which carries the most common genes and DNA. The sample table shows about 170,000 distinct CDR3 sequences, and over 8.5% are seen once. About 13% of the sample is in the top ten clones. The sample's treatment or condition label, decoded: allogeneic hematopoietic cell transplantation with graft depleted of TCRalphabeta T cells and CD19 B cells.

Sequencing was performed on PBMCs, taken before TCRalphabeta/CD19-depleted stem cell transplant. The receptors derive from a boy younger than 10 with acute myeloid leukemia, due to receive a stem cell transplant.

This clonotype came up many times. The V gene is TRBV5-1, the J gene TRBJ2-5; possible D gene TRBD1, 5 bases. The CDR3 runs to 13 residues. Trimming removed 6 bases from V and 3 bases from J, with 12 bases in between. CDR1 is SGHRS, CDR2 YFSETQ, per germline. The CDR3 is CASTFLGEETQYF. In DNA form, the CDR3 reads TGCGCCAGCACCTTCTTAGGGGAAGAGACCCAGTACTTC.

On this clonotype itself: This sequence may be a read error, since a much larger clone differs from it by one base. The chain recombines TRBV7-2 with TRBJ2-5; D is possibly TRBD2 (6 bases). The CDR3 contains 15 residues. The germline V and J ends were trimmed by 2 bases and 3 bases, with 13 bases remaining between them. Germline CDR1 is SGHTA and CDR2 is FQGNSA. The CDR3 reads CASSLTQGGKETQYF. The CDR3 DNA reads TGTGCCAGCAGCTTAACGCAGGGAGGCAAAGAGACCCAGTACTTC. Using reference TRBV7-2 and TRBJ2-5 for the parts outside the CDR3, the full variable domain is GAGVSQSPSNKVTEKGKDVELRCDPISGHTALYWYRQSLGQGLEFLIYFQGNSAPDKSGLPSDRFSAERTGGSVSTLTIQRTQQEDSAVYLCASSLTQGGKETQYFGPGTRLLVL.

This clonotype was picked up a small number of times. The junction departs from germline at one end; a sequencing error may be responsible. The chain joins TRBV19 to TRBJ1-2; 7 bases agree with TRBD1. The CDR3 has 12 residues. Per germline, CDR1 LNHDA and CDR2 SQIVND (reference sequence). The CDR3 region is CASSRDSYGDTF. CDR3 coding DNA: TGTGCCAGTAGCAGGGACAGCTATGGCGACACCTTC.

This clonotype was seen ten or more times. V is TRBV7-6 and J is TRBJ2-1, with D tentatively TRBD1 or TRBD2 (5 bases each). The V and J ends lost 5 bases and 6 bases respectively, with 11 bases between them. The CDR3 consists of 13 residues. Germline CDR1 SGHVS, CDR2 FNYEAQ. Written as DNA, the CDR3 is TGTGCCAGCAGCACCGGGACCATCAATGAGCAGTTCTTC. It is translated as CASSTGTINEQFF.

In this sample, this clonotype turned up many times. The chain is built from TRBV6-5 and TRBJ1-2, with TRBD1 matching 8 bases. In germline, CDR1 is MNHEY, CDR2 SVGAGI. With V trimmed by 7 bases and J by 8 bases, 6 bases remained unmatched. The CDR3 runs 12 residues. In nucleotides, the CDR3 is TGTGCCAGCACCGTCAGGGGGCAAGGCTACACCTTC. Amino acid sequence: CASTVRGQGYTF.